This T cell receptor beta chain appears in the sequencing data of a study of CD8+ T cells in alopecia areata (dated by TCRdb to between 2017 and 2018). Regarding the study in general: Treated patients were enrolled in an open-label pilot trial of oral tofacitinib, 5 to 10 mg twice daily, for moderate-to-severe alopecia areata. Tofacitinib was given for 6 to 18 months, followed by 6 months of follow-up off drug to assess delayed response and recurrence. The study used high-throughput TCRbeta sequencing to examine T cell clonal expansion in alopecia areata, in both the C3H/HeJ mouse model and human patients. On the human side, TCRbeta sequencing was run on scalp tissue and on sorted CD4+ and CD8+ peripheral blood T cells from healthy controls and from alopecia areata patients with either patchy or totalis/universalis disease. Tofacitinib-treated patients had biopsies at baseline and at 4 and 24 weeks of treatment, with a later scalp biopsy in several patients. Scalp clonality was compared among normal scalp (n=4), patchy alopecia areata scalp (n=8), and alopecia totalis/universalis scalp (n=8). RNA was extracted with the PAXgene miRNA kit for fixed scalp, the miRNeasy kit for PBMCs, and the RNeasy kit for mouse skin. TCRbeta CDR3 regions were amplified by immunoSEQ multiplex PCR with 35 Vbeta forward and 13 Jbeta reverse primers. Paper-wide results and their limitations: Scalp TCR repertoire analysis is complicated because resident alphabeta T cells in normal human skin are also sequenced, whereas mouse skin is dominated by gammadelta T cells. Compared with mice, TCR sequences shared between patients were less clear, possibly partly because of HLA diversity across the patient population. Higher clonality and more expanded CD8+ clones were observed in lesional scalp than in normal scalp, particularly in alopecia totalis/universalis, a finding suggestive of antigenic drive.

CDR1 GTSNPN and CDR2 SVGIG were looked up in the germline V gene (reference sequence). From the cysteine up to the phenylalanine, the CDR3 has a length of 12 residues. Only the CDR3 DNA stays, 36 bases, in frame from base 1. V is reduced by 4 bases and J by 5 bases, leaving a spacing of 12 bases between them. According to the study, the label for this sample's time point signals: baseline before oral tofacitinib. Lesional scalp punch biopsies and peripheral blood were obtained from alopecia areata patients. After PBMCs were isolated by density centrifugation and stained for CD3, CD4 and CD8, a FACSAria was used to sort CD4+ and CD8+ T cells. The receptor library was made with the immunoSEQ multiplex PCR assay. RNA was extracted from all samples and reverse transcribed into cDNA, which served as template for TCR sequencing. SuperScript III was used for first-strand cDNA synthesis, primed with a 2:1 mix of oligo-dT and random hexamers. A synthetic immune receptor repertoire was used to gauge amplification bias, and whatever bias remained was removed computationally. In the paper's pipeline: Raw reads were preprocessed to remove errors, and CDR3 was defined according to IMGT conventions as the region from the conserved cysteine to phenylalanine. Clonality was computed as 1 minus the Shannon entropy, with the entropy normalized by log2 of the number of productive unique TCRs. CD4 or CD8 identity of scalp clones was inferred by cross-referencing scalp TCRbeta sequences with sorted blood CD4 and CD8 repertoires. The source is immuneACCESS, and TCRdb retained only in-frame sequences with V and J called. Part of the clones is not carried over; for the studies checked, unresolved V genes explain less than half of this, and the remainder is unexplained. From that table come the V and J calls and clone size; the DNA was used to work out D and trimming. For this sample the table gives about 200,000 clones, of which about 60% were detected only once. The leading ten clones occupy approximately 0.5% of the sample.

Turning to this clone: This receptor's antigen is unknown. It has no much larger one-base neighbor in the sample; base qualities were not kept.

The receptor's source is a human donor with alopecia areata. The chain is assembled from TRBV30 and TRBJ2-7; the D region possibly corresponds to TRBD1 (5 bases align). This specimen consisted of CD4+ T cells sorted from blood, obtained at week 0. The CDR3 protein: CAWKWGLDEQYF. The nucleotides read TGTGCCTGGAAGTGGGGCTTGGACGAGCAGTACTTC.